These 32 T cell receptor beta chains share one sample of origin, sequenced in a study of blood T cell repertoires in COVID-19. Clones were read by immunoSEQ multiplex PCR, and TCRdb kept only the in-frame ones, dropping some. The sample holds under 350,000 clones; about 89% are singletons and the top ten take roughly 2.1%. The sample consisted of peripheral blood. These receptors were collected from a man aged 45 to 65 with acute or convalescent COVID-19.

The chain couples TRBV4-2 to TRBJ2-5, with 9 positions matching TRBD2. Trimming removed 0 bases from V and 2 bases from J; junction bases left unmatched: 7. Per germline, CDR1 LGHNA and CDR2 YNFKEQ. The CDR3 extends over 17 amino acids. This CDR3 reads CASSQDGLAGVQETQYF. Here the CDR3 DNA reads TGTGCCAGCAGCCAAGACGGCTTAGCGGGAGTTCAAGAGACCCAGTACTTC.

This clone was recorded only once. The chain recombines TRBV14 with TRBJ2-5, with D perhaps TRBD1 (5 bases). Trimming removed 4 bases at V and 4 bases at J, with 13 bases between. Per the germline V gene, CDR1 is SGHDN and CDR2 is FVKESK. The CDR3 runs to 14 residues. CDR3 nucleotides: TGTGCCAGCAGCCCGACCAGGGTGGCAGAGACCCAGTACTTC. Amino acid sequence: CASSPTRVAETQYF.

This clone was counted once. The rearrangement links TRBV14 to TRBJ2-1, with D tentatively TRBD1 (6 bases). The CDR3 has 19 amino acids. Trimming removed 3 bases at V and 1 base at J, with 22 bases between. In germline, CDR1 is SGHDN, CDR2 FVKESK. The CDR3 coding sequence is TGTGCCAGCAGCCATGGGGGCCATGTGGGAATTAGGTCCTACAATGAGCAGTTCTTC. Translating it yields CASSHGGHVGIRSYNEQFF.

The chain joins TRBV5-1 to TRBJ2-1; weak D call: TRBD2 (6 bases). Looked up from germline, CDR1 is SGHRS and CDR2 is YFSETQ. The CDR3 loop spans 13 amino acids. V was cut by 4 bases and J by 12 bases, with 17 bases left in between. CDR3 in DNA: TGCGCCAGCAGCCCTGGGGACTCCACACCGCAGTTCTTC. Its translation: CASSPGDSTPQFF.

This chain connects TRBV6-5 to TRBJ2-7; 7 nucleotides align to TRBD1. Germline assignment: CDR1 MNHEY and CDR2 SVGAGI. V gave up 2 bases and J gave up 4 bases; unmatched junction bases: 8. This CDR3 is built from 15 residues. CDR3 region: CASSYGEPGGYEQYF. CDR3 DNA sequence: TGTGCCAGCAGTTACGGGGAGCCAGGGGGTTACGAGCAGTACTTC.

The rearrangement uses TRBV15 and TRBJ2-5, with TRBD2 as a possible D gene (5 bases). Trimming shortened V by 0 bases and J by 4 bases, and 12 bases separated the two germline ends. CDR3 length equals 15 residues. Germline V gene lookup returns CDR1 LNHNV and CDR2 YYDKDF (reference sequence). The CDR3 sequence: CATSRDRARGETQYF. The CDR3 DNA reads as TGTGCCACCAGCAGAGATCGGGCACGGGGAGAGACCCAGTACTTC.

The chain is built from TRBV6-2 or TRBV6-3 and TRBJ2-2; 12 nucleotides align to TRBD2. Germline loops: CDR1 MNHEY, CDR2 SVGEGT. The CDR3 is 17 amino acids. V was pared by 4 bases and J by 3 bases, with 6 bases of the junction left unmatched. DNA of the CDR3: TGTGCCAGCAGTTCCTACCGACTAGCGGGGGACACCGGGGAGCTGTTTTTT. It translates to CASSSYRLAGDTGELFF.

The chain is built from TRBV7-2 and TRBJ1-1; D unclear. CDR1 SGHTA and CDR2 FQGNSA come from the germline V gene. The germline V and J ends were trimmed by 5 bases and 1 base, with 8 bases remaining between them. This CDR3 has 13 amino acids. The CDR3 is CASSLSGNTEAFF. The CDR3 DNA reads TGTGCCAGCAGCCTATCAGGGAACACTGAAGCTTTCTTT.

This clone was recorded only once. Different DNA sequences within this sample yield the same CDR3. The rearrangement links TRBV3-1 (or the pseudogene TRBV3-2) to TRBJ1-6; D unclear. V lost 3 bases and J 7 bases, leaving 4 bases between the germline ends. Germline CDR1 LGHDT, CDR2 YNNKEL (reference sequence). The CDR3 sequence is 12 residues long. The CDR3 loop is CASSQRNSPLHF. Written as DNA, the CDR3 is TGTGCCAGCAGCCAGAGGAATTCACCCCTCCACTTT.

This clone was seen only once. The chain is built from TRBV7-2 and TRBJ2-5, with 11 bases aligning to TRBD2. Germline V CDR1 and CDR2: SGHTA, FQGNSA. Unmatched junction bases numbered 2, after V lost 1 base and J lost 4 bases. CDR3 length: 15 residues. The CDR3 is CASSLGSGGAETQYF. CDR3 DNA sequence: TGTGCCAGCAGCTTAGGTAGCGGGGGGGCAGAGACCCAGTACTTC.

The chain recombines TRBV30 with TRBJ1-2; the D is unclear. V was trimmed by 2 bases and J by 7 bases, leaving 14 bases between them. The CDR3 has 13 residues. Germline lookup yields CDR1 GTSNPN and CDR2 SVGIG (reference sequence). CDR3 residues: CAWSHGEISGYTF. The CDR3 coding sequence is TGTGCCTGGAGTCATGGGGAGATTAGTGGCTACACCTTC. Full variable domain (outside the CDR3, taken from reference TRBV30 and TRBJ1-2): SQTIHQWPATLVQPVGSPLSLECTVEGTSNPNLYWYRQAAGRGLQLLFYSVGIGQISSEVPQNLSASRPQDRQFILSSKKLLLSDSGFYLCAWSHGEISGYTFGSGTRLTVV.

In DNA, the CDR3 is TGTGCCAGCACCCTATACTCTGATGGAAACACCATATATTTT. Its translation is CASTLYSDGNTIYF. This chain joins TRBV6-5 and TRBJ1-3; no firm D call. V lost 7 bases and J lost 3, with 13 bases in between. The CDR3 loop spans 14 amino acids. Germline CDR1 MNHEY, CDR2 SVGAGI.

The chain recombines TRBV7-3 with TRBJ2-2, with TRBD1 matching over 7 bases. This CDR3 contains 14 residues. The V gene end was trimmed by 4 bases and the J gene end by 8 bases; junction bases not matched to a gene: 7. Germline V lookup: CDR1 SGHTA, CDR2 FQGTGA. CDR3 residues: CASSSPGQLGELFF. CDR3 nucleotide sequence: TGTGCCAGCAGCTCTCCGGGACAGCTAGGGGAGCTGTTTTTT.

The CDR3 region has the DNA TGTGCCAGCAGCCCCGGGACAGATACGCAGTATTTT. Its protein is CASSPGTDTQYF. The J gene is TRBJ2-3, the V gene TRBV7-3, with no clear D. The V end lost 5 bases, the J end lost 3 bases, and 6 bases lay between the germline ends. CDR1 and CDR2 from the germline V gene are SGHTA and FQGTGA. The CDR3 runs 12 residues.

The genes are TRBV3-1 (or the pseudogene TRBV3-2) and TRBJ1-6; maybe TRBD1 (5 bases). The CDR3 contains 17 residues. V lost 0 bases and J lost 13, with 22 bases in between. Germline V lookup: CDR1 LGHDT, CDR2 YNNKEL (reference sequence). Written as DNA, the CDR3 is TGTGCCAGCAGCCAAGATGCCGTGACAGTCCCAATTCGGCCCCTCCACTTT. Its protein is CASSQDAVTVPIRPLHF.

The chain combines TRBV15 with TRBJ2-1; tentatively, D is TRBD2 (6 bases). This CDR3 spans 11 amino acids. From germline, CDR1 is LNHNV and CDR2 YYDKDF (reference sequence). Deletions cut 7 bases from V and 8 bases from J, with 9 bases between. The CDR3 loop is CATTGGDEQFF. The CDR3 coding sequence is TGTGCCACCACGGGCGGGGATGAGCAGTTCTTC. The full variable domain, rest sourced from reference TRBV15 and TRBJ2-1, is DAMVIQNPRYQVTQFGKPVTLSCSQTLNHNVMYWYQQKSSQAPKLLFHYYDKDFNNEADTPDNFQSRRPNTSFCFLDIRSPGLGDTAMYLCATTGGDEQFFGPGTRLTVL.

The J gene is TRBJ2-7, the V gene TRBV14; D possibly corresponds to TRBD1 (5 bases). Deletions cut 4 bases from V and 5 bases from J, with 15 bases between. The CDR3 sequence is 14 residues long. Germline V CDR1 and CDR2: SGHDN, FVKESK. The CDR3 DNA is TGTGCCAGCAGCCCCAGGCAGGGTGGGCACGAGCAGTACTTC. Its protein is CASSPRQGGHEQYF.

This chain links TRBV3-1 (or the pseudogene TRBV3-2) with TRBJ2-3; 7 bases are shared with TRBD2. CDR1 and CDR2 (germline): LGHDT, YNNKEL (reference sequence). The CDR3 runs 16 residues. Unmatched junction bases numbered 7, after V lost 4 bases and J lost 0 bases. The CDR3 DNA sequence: TGTGCCAGCAGCCCCGCCGGGACTACTAGCACAGATACGCAGTATTTT. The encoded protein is CASSPAGTTSTDTQYF.

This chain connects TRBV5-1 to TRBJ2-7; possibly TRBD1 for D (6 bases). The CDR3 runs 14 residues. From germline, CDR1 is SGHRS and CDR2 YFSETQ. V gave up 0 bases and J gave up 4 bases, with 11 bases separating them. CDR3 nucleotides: TGCGCCAGCAGCTTGGTACAGGGAAATTACGAGCAGTACTTC. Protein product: CASSLVQGNYEQYF.

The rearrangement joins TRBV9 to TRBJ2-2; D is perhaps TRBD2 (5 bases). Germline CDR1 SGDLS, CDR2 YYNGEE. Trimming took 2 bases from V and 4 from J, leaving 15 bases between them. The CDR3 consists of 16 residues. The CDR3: CASSVTGPAGTGELFF. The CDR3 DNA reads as TGTGCCAGCAGCGTCACTGGTCCCGCGGGCACCGGGGAGCTGTTTTTT.

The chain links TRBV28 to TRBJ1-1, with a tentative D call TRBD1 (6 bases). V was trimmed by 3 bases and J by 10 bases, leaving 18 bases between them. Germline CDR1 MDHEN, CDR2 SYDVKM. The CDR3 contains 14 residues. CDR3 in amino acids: CASSFGGAFVIAFF. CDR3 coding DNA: TGTGCCAGCAGTTTCGGGGGGGCGTTTGTGATAGCTTTCTTT.

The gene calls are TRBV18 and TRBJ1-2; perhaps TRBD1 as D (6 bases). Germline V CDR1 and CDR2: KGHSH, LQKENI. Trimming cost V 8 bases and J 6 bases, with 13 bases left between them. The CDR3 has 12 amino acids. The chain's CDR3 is CASRRTEDGYTF. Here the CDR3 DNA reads TGTGCCAGCCGGAGGACAGAGGATGGCTACACCTTC.

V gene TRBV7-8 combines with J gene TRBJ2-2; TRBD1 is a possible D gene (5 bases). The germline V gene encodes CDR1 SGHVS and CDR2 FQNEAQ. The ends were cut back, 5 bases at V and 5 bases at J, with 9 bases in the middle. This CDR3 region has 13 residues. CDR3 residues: CASSLRQTGELFF. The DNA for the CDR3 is TGTGCCAGCAGCCTTCGACAGACCGGGGAGCTGTTTTTT.

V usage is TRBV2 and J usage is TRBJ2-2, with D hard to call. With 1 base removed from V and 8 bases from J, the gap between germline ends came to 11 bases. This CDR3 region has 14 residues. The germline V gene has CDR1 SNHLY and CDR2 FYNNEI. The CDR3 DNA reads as TGTGCCAGCAGTGAAGGTGCTGAGTTGGGGGAGCTGTTTTTT. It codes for CASSEGAELGELFF. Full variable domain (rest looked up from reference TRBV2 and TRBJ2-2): EPEVTQTPSHQVTQMGQEVILRCVPISNHLYFYWYRQILGQKVEFLVSFYNNEISEKSEIFDDQFSVERPDGSNFTLKIRSTKLEDSAMYFCASSEGAELGELFFGEGSRLTVL.

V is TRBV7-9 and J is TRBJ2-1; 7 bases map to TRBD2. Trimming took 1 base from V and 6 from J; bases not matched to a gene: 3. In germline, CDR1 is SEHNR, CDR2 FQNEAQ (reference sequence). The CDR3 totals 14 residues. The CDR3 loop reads CASSLDPGGNEQFF. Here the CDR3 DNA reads TGTGCCAGCAGCTTAGACCCGGGGGGCAATGAGCAGTTCTTC. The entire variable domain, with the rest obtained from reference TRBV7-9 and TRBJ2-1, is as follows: DTGVSQNPRHKITKRGQNVTFRCDPISEHNRLYWYRQTLGQGPEFLTYFQNEAQLEKSRLLSDRFSAERPKGSFSTLEIQRTEQGDSAMYLCASSLDPGGNEQFFGPGTRLTVL.

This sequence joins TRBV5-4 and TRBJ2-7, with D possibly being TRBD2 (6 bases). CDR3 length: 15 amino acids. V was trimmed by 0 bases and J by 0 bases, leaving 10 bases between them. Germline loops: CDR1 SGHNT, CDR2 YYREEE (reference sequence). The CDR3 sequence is CASSLAGTLSYEQYF. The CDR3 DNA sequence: TGTGCCAGCAGCTTGGCCGGGACTCTCTCCTACGAGCAGTACTTC.

Here the CDR3 DNA reads TGTGCCAGCAGCCTGACAGGGGGACCAAATGAGCAGTTCTTC. It translates to CASSLTGGPNEQFF. The gene calls are TRBV2 and TRBJ2-1; 9 positions agree with TRBD1. The V gene end was trimmed by 6 bases and the J gene end by 7 bases; junction bases not matched to a gene: 7. This CDR3 spans 14 amino acids. Germline CDR1 is SNHLY and CDR2 is FYNNEI.

In DNA, the CDR3 is TGTGCCAGCAGTCCCCTAAAGGACAGGGTCGGTCAGCCCCAGCATTTT. Translated, it gives CASSPLKDRVGQPQHF. This sequence joins TRBV2 and TRBJ1-5; 8 bases are shared with TRBD1. The germline V gene encodes CDR1 SNHLY and CDR2 FYNNEI. This CDR3 region has 16 residues. V shed 5 bases and J 6 bases; nucleotides not matched to a gene: 12.

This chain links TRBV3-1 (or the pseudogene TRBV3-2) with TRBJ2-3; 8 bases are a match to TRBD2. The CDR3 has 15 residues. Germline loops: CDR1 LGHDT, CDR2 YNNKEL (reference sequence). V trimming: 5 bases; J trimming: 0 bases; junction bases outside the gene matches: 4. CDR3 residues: CASSKSGGSTDTQYF. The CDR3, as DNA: TGTGCCAGCAGCAAGAGCGGGGGAAGCACAGATACGCAGTATTTT.

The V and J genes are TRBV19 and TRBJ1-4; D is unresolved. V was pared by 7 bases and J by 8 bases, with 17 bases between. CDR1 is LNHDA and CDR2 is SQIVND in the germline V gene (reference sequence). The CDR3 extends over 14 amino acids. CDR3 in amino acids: CASTPTARREKLFF. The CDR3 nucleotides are TGTGCCAGTACCCCGACCGCGAGGAGGGAAAAACTGTTTTTT. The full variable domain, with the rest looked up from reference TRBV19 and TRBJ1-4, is DGGITQSPKYLFRKEGQNVTLSCEQNLNHDAMYWYRQDPGQGLRLIYYSQIVNDFQKGDIAEGYSVSREKKESFPLTVTSAQKNPTAFYLCASTPTARREKLFFGSGTQLSVL.

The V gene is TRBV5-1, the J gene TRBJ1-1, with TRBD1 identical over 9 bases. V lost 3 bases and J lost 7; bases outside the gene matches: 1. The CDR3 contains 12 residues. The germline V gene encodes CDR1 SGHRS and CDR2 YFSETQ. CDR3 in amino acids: CASSWDRDEAFF. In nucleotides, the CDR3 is TGCGCCAGCAGCTGGGACAGGGATGAAGCTTTCTTT.

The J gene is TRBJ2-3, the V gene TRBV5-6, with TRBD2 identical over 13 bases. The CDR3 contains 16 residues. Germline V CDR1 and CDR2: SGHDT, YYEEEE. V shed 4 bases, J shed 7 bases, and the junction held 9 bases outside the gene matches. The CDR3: CASSGTGLAGRNTQYF. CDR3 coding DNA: TGTGCCAGCAGCGGCACGGGACTAGCGGGACGGAATACGCAGTATTTT.